These 25 T cell receptor beta chains were all obtained from the same sample, sequenced in a study of control samples from healthy donors and cancer patients. Clones were sequenced by immunoSEQ multiplex PCR, and TCRdb holds only the in-frame ones, with some missing. The data hold roughly 120,000 clones, with about nine tenths observed a single time. Sequencing used blood. The receptors here all came from a woman between 18 and 29 years old in good health.

This chain uses TRBV7-2 with TRBJ2-5; 7 bases match TRBD1. This CDR3 has 14 residues. V gave up 5 bases and J gave up 4 bases; unmatched junction bases: 7. Germline V CDR1 and CDR2: SGHTA, FQGNSA. The CDR3 here is CASSVQGGSETQYF. The CDR3 DNA reads as TGTGCCAGCAGCGTTCAAGGGGGCTCAGAGACCCAGTACTTC. Drawing the rest from reference TRBV7-2 and TRBJ2-5, the complete variable domain is GAGVSQSPSNKVTEKGKDVELRCDPISGHTALYWYRQSLGQGLEFLIYFQGNSAPDKSGLPSDRFSAERTGGSVSTLTIQRTQQEDSAVYLCASSVQGGSETQYFGPGTRLLVL.

The chain joins TRBV6-2 or TRBV6-3 to TRBJ2-5; D is ambiguous. CDR3 length: 12 amino acids. Looked up from germline, CDR1 is MNHEY and CDR2 is SVGEGT. Trimming stripped 3 bases from V and 3 bases from J, with 5 bases between. CDR3 sequence reads: CASSYSKETQYF. In DNA form, the CDR3 reads TGTGCCAGCAGTTATTCTAAAGAGACCCAGTACTTC.

The genes are TRBV7-9 and TRBJ1-4; D not certain. Trimming removed 5 bases from V and 4 bases from J, with 8 bases in between. The CDR3 sequence is 13 residues long. Germline V CDR1 and CDR2: SEHNR, FQNEAQ (reference sequence). The CDR3 DNA reads TGTGCCAGCAGCCTCGGGAGTAATGAAAAACTGTTTTTT. This translates into CASSLGSNEKLFF.

The gene calls are TRBV7-2 and TRBJ2-7; no firm D call. Per the germline V gene, CDR1 is SGHTA and CDR2 is FQGNSA. This CDR3 comprises 13 residues. V gave up 3 bases and J gave up 5 bases, with 11 bases separating them. The CDR3 sequence: CASSFQINDEQYF. The CDR3 bases are TGTGCCAGCAGCTTTCAAATTAACGACGAGCAGTACTTC.

V and J are TRBV9 and TRBJ2-7; D not resolved. CDR3 length equals 14 residues. Germline V lookup: CDR1 SGDLS, CDR2 YYNGEE. Trimming shortened V by 0 bases and J by 2 bases, and 9 bases separated the two germline ends. DNA of the CDR3: TGTGCCAGCAGCGTAGCGAAGCCTCCCTACGAGCAGTACTTC. It is translated as CASSVAKPPYEQYF.

This clone was observed a few times. Other DNA sequences in the sample encode the same CDR3. This chain joins TRBV6-5 and TRBJ2-6, with 7 bases that match TRBD2. The CDR3 has 15 amino acids. V gave up 6 bases and J gave up 1 base; unmatched junction bases: 3. Germline CDR1 is MNHEY and CDR2 is SVGAGI. The DNA of the CDR3 is TGTGCCAGCAGGACCGGGGGGTCTGGGGCCAACGTCCTGACTTTC. Amino acid sequence: CASRTGGSGANVLTF.

The rearrangement joins TRBV9 to TRBJ2-1, with 11 bases aligning to TRBD2. From germline, CDR1 is SGDLS and CDR2 YYNGEE. The CDR3 loop spans 16 amino acids. J lost 4 bases, V lost 3 bases, and 6 bases had no gene match. The CDR3 here is CASSGSGTSGYNEQFF. The CDR3 nucleotides read TGTGCCAGCAGCGGATCCGGGACTAGCGGTTACAATGAGCAGTTCTTC. The variable domain in full, with the rest retrieved from reference TRBV9 and TRBJ2-1, is DSGVTQTPKHLITATGQRVTLRCSPRSGDLSVYWYQQSLDQGLQFLIQYYNGEERAKGNILERFSAQQFPDLHSELNLSSLELGDSALYFCASSGSGTSGYNEQFFGPGTRLTVL.

This chain joins TRBV7-2 and TRBJ2-7; tentative D call: TRBD2 (7 bases). The germline V gene has CDR1 SGHTA and CDR2 FQGNSA. This CDR3 contains 15 residues. The V end was cut by 5 bases, the J end by 3 bases, with 17 bases between. The CDR3 is CASSHSVGGLYEQYF. Written as DNA, the CDR3 is TGTGCCAGCAGCCACTCCGTGGGGGGGCTCTACGAGCAGTACTTC.

The gene calls are TRBV20-1 and TRBJ1-1, with D uncertain. V lost 7 bases and J lost 2, with 8 bases in between. The CDR3 length is 11 residues. CDR1 is DFQATT and CDR2 is SNEGSKA in the germline V gene (reference sequence). The CDR3 here is CSVPGNTEAFF. The CDR3 DNA is TGCAGTGTCCCAGGAAACACTGAAGCTTTCTTT.

The rearrangement joins TRBV13 to TRBJ2-3, with TRBD2 matching 15 bases. The germline gives CDR1 PRHDT, CDR2 FYEKMQ (reference sequence). Trimming at V came to 2 bases and at J to 4 bases, leaving 1 base not matched to a gene. The CDR3 contains 16 residues. CDR3: CASSLRTSGRADTQYF. The CDR3 DNA follows: TGTGCCAGCAGCTTAAGGACTAGCGGGAGGGCAGATACGCAGTATTTT.

J is TRBJ1-2 and V is TRBV9, with 7 nucleotides matching TRBD1. V dropped 3 bases and J dropped 4; count of bases not matched to a gene: 15. There are 17 residues in the CDR3. Per the germline V gene, CDR1 is SGDLS and CDR2 is YYNGEE. This CDR3 reads CASSAGSDRAPGYGYTF. The CDR3 coding sequence is TGTGCCAGCAGCGCAGGGAGCGACAGGGCCCCCGGCTATGGCTACACCTTC.

The chain links TRBV2 to TRBJ2-7; D is tentatively TRBD1 or TRBD2 (6 bases each). This CDR3 is built from 21 residues. Germline-derived CDR1 and CDR2 are SNHLY and FYNNEI. V lost 0 bases, J lost 1 base, and 28 bases lay in between. As DNA, the CDR3 is TGTGCCAGCAGTGAAGCGTTTATCGGGGTTTTCGGGGGCAGGTCATCCTACGAGCAGTACTTC. Encoded protein: CASSEAFIGVFGGRSSYEQYF.

The CDR3 here is CSVQGRTEAFF. CDR3 sequence (DNA): TGCAGTGTACAGGGACGGACTGAAGCTTTCTTT. This sequence joins TRBV20-1 and TRBJ1-1; maybe TRBD1 (6 bases). CDR1 and CDR2 from the germline V gene are DFQATT and SNEGSKA (reference sequence). Trimming cost V 7 bases and J 5 bases, with 11 bases left between them. This CDR3 has 11 amino acids.

V gene TRBV4-2 combines with J gene TRBJ2-1; weak D call: TRBD2 (6 bases). CDR1 and CDR2 (germline): LGHNA, YNFKEQ. V lost 4 bases and J lost 0, with 19 bases in between. The CDR3 has 18 amino acids. The CDR3 reads CASSRSAGPLSSYNEQFF. CDR3 sequence (DNA): TGTGCCAGCAGCCGTTCAGCGGGCCCTCTGAGCTCCTACAATGAGCAGTTCTTC.

The V call is TRBV25-1, the J call TRBJ1-1, with D unclear. V lost 8 bases and J lost 3, with 16 bases in between. This CDR3 is built from 14 residues. Germline values: CDR1 MGHDK, CDR2 SYGVNS. CDR3 loop: CASARLDRDTEAFF. CDR3 bases: TGTGCCAGCGCTAGACTCGATAGGGACACTGAAGCTTTCTTT.

This chain joins TRBV28 and TRBJ1-2; tentatively, D is TRBD1 (6 bases). The CDR3 spans 16 residues. Trimming cost V 5 bases and J 1 base, with 17 bases left between them. Germline CDR1 and CDR2: MDHEN and SYDVKM. The CDR3 protein is CASSSPGQTNNYGYTF. The CDR3 DNA sequence: TGTGCCAGCAGTAGTCCAGGACAGACAAATAACTATGGCTACACCTTC.

The rearrangement uses TRBV27 and TRBJ2-3; TRBD1 matches 8 bases. CDR3 size: 15 residues. Germline V gives CDR1 MNHEY, CDR2 SMNVEV (reference sequence). The V gene end was trimmed by 2 bases and the J gene end by 6 bases; junction bases not matched to a gene: 7. The CDR3 DNA reads as TGTGCCAGCAGTTTAACCCAGGGGGCTTCCGATACGCAGTATTTT. Its protein product is CASSLTQGASDTQYF.

The genes are TRBV19 and TRBJ1-2, with TRBD1 matching 7 bases. The CDR3 consists of 18 residues. V shed 3 bases and J 0 bases; nucleotides not matched to a gene: 13. CDR1 is LNHDA and CDR2 is SQIVND in the germline V gene (reference sequence). CDR3 residues: CASSIYWAGDSPNYGYTF. CDR3 bases: TGTGCCAGTAGTATTTATTGGGCGGGGGACAGTCCTAACTATGGCTACACCTTC.

The CDR3 DNA sequence: TGCAGCGCCTCTAGAGGGACAGGATACAATGAGCAGTTCTTC. Amino acid sequence: CSASRGTGYNEQFF. The rearrangement joins TRBV29-1 to TRBJ2-1; the match to TRBD1 covers 8 bases. The trim removed 7 bases at V and 4 bases at J, leaving 9 bases unmatched. The CDR3 runs 14 residues. The germline CDR1 and CDR2 sequences are SQVTM and ANQGSEA.

The chain has TRBV23-1 and TRBJ1-1; D is possibly TRBD1 (6 bases). TRBV23-1 is annotated as an ORF whose role is uncertain. This CDR3 region has 14 residues. The V end lost 2 bases, the J end lost 4 bases, and 11 bases lay between the germline ends. CDR3 DNA: TGCGCCAGCAGTCAAATCAGGGGCCTCACTGAAGCTTTCTTT. Translating it yields CASSQIRGLTEAFF.

The rearrangement uses TRBV18 and TRBJ1-6, with TRBD1 matching 9 bases. Germline loops: CDR1 KGHSH, CDR2 LQKENI. The trim removed 6 bases at V and 8 bases at J, leaving 5 bases unmatched. The CDR3 is 14 residues long. CDR3 DNA sequence: TGTGCCAGCTCCCCGGGACAGGGTCATTCACCCCTCCACTTT. Translation gives CASSPGQGHSPLHF.

The V call is TRBV7-2, the J call TRBJ1-2; tentative D call: TRBD1 (6 bases). This CDR3 has 14 residues. The ends were cut back, 1 base at V and 4 bases at J, with 10 bases in the middle. Germline CDR1 is SGHTA and CDR2 is FQGNSA. The CDR3 DNA follows: TGTGCCAGCAGCTTAGTGAAGGGGGGCTATGGCTACACCTTC. Translating gives CASSLVKGGYGYTF.

This chain joins TRBV29-1 and TRBJ2-3; D is perhaps TRBD2 (5 bases). This CDR3 region has 12 residues. The germline CDR1 and CDR2 sequences are SQVTM and ANQGSEA. Deletions cut 4 bases from V and 8 bases from J, with 13 bases between. The DNA for the CDR3 is TGCAGCGTTGTTACCGCGGGTCTTACGCAGTATTTT. It specifies CSVVTAGLTQYF.

This chain uses TRBV19 with TRBJ1-5; D is undetermined. The CDR3 consists of 14 residues. The V and J ends lost 7 bases and 9 bases respectively, with 19 bases between them. Per germline, CDR1 LNHDA and CDR2 SQIVND (reference sequence). The DNA for the CDR3 is TGTGCCAGTACTCCTCGAGACGGCAATTCGCCCCAGCATTTT. Its translation: CASTPRDGNSPQHF.

This clone has only a few counts. The rearrangement uses TRBV3-1 (or the pseudogene TRBV3-2) and TRBJ2-7; D is ambiguous. The CDR3 loop spans 14 amino acids. V lost 3 bases to trimming and J lost 2 bases, with 11 bases between them. The germline V gene encodes CDR1 LGHDT and CDR2 YNNKEL (reference sequence). In DNA form, the CDR3 reads TGTGCCAGCAGCCACACGGACGCAACCTACGAGCAGTACTTC. This encodes CASSHTDATYEQYF.